These 20 T cell receptor beta chains originate from one sample sequenced in a study of preoperative IRX-2 immunotherapy in early breast cancer (dated by TCRdb to the late 2010s). The treatment or condition label corresponds to: preoperative locoregional IRX-2 cytokine immunotherapy. The library was made by the immunoSEQ multiplex PCR assay. The source is immuneACCESS, and TCRdb retained only in-frame sequences with V and J called. Part of the clones is not carried over; for the studies checked, unresolved V genes explain less than half of this, and the remainder is unexplained. This sample comprises 20,000 to 30,000 clones, 75% of them detected only once. The ten biggest clones cover less than 7% of the sample. Source: lymph node tissue, taken after IRX-2 immunotherapy. The receptors were sampled from a human donor with breast cancer.

The chain has TRBV1 and TRBJ2-1; TRBD2 is the table's D call, not checked against the DNA. TRBV1 is given as a pseudogene. The CDR3 is 16 amino acids. The CDR3 here is CASSQRTSGPLDEQFF. The CDR3 DNA reads TGCGCCAGCAGCCAACGGACTAGCGGACCCTTGGATGAGCAGTTCTTC.

The CDR3 sequence is CASSPSFGATYEQYF. Written as DNA, the CDR3 is TGTGCCAGCAGCCCCTCTTTCGGCGCTACCTACGAGCAGTACTTC. The chain recombines TRBV11-3 with TRBJ2-7; D is unresolved. The germline V and J ends were trimmed by 5 bases and 2 bases, with 16 bases remaining between them. CDR3 length equals 15 residues. The germline CDR1 and CDR2 sequences are SGHNT and YENEEA.

The chain joins TRBV25-1 to TRBJ2-7, with TRBD1 matching over 10 bases. The CDR3 loop spans 15 amino acids. After removal of 1 base from V and 4 bases from J, the junction contained 4 bases not matched to a gene. From germline, CDR1 is MGHDK and CDR2 SYGVNS. The CDR3 sequence: CASSEFGTGEYEQYF. The DNA for the CDR3 is TGTGCCAGCAGTGAATTCGGGACAGGGGAGTACGAGCAGTACTTC.

The rearrangement links TRBV6-8 to TRBJ2-1; TRBD1 aligns across 9 bases. This CDR3 is 13 amino acids long. Per germline, CDR1 MNHGY and CDR2 SAAAGT. J lost 10 bases, V lost 7 bases, and 8 bases had no gene match. CDR3 amino acids: CASILQGAREQFF. The CDR3 DNA reads as TGTGCCAGCATCCTACAGGGGGCGAGGGAGCAGTTCTTC.

The chain is built from TRBV9 and TRBJ2-5; D is undetermined. The CDR3 has 13 residues. The V end was cut by 0 bases, the J end by 5 bases, with 8 bases between. CDR1 is SGDLS and CDR2 is YYNGEE in the germline V gene. CDR3 loop: CASSVDIWETQYF. CDR3 nucleotide sequence: TGTGCCAGCAGCGTAGATATTTGGGAGACCCAGTACTTC.

The chain uses TRBV6-8 and TRBJ2-3; D gene unclear. V was trimmed by 2 bases and J by 3 bases, leaving 12 bases between them. Germline V CDR1 and CDR2: MNHGY, SAAAGT. This CDR3 spans 15 amino acids. The CDR3 coding sequence is TGTGCCAGCAGTTACCCAACCGGCAGGACAGATACGCAGTATTTT. This codes for CASSYPTGRTDTQYF.

The chain uses TRBV30 and TRBJ2-3; D gene ambiguous. CDR1 is GTSNPN, CDR2 SVGIG, per germline (reference sequence). CDR3 length equals 11 residues. V was clipped by 0 bases and J by 5 bases, with 3 bases between them. CDR3 residues: CAWSVVDTQYF. The CDR3 DNA is TGTGCCTGGAGTGTGGTAGATACGCAGTATTTT.

The rearrangement uses TRBV5-1 and TRBJ2-2; 7 bases match TRBD2. This CDR3 comprises 17 residues. V lost 3 bases and J lost 1; bases outside the gene matches: 9. Germline values: CDR1 SGHRS, CDR2 YFSETQ. The CDR3 here is CASSSPRERENTGELFF. DNA of the CDR3: TGCGCCAGCAGCTCCCCCCGGGAGCGGGAGAACACCGGGGAGCTGTTTTTT.

The chain has TRBV6-8 and TRBJ2-7, with D possibly matching TRBD2 (5 bases). Trimming cost V 6 bases and J 2 bases, with 14 bases left between them. The CDR3 is 14 amino acids. Germline CDR1 is MNHGY and CDR2 is SAAAGT. The CDR3 is CASRKISDTYEQYF. CDR3 bases: TGTGCCAGCAGAAAGATTAGCGACACCTACGAGCAGTACTTC.

This clone was seen a handful of times. The genes are TRBV11-3 and TRBJ2-2, with D maybe TRBD2 (6 bases). This CDR3 is 16 amino acids long. V gave up 3 bases and J gave up 3 bases, with 14 bases separating them. The V gene's germline CDR1 is SGHNT and CDR2 YENEEA. CDR3 residues: CASSLVNSGHTGELFF. CDR3 in DNA: TGTGCCAGCAGCTTGGTTAATAGCGGACACACCGGGGAGCTGTTTTTT.

The count of this clone is one. V usage is TRBV6-8 and J usage is TRBJ2-2, with D unclear. The germline CDR1 and CDR2 sequences are MNHGY and SAAAGT. The CDR3 is 13 amino acids. V was shortened by 0 bases and J by 7 bases, with 6 bases between the two germline ends. CDR3 sequence: CASSYSPSGELFF. The DNA of the CDR3 is TGTGCCAGCAGTTACTCCCCCAGCGGGGAGCTGTTTTTT.

This clone has just one count. The chain links TRBV15 to TRBJ2-5; D is undetermined. The better agreement between TRBJ2-7 and the DNA end casts doubt on the J call. CDR3 length: 15 residues. Per germline, CDR1 LNHNV and CDR2 YYDKDF (reference sequence). The CDR3 DNA follows: TGTGCCACCAGCAGAGGCATCGACGGGTCCGCCGAGCAGTACTTC. This gives the protein CATSRGIDGSAEQYF.

The gene calls are TRBV7-8 and TRBJ2-1; 7 positions agree with TRBD2. CDR1 is SGHVS, CDR2 FQNEAQ, per germline. This CDR3 comprises 15 residues. The junction had 8 bases not matched to a gene; V was cut back by 4 bases and J by 5 bases. The CDR3 sequence: CASSYSGLDHNEQFF. The CDR3 DNA sequence: TGTGCCAGCAGCTATAGCGGGTTGGATCACAATGAGCAGTTCTTC.

The rearrangement uses TRBV5-1 and TRBJ2-5, with D perhaps TRBD1 or TRBD2 (6 bases each). The CDR3 sequence is 16 residues long. Germline V gene data show CDR1 as SGHRS and CDR2 as YFSETQ. V was clipped by 4 bases and J by 2 bases, with 18 bases between them. CDR3 bases: TGCGCCAGCAGCCCCAAAGGGGGGACACAACAAGAGACCCAGTACTTC. Amino acids: CASSPKGGTQQETQYF.

V gene TRBV7-7 combines with J gene TRBJ2-1; 8 bases line up with TRBD2. This CDR3 comprises 16 residues. Germline trimming cut 0 bases from V and 7 bases from J; bases unmatched to any gene: 8. CDR1 SSHAT and CDR2 FNYEAQ come from the germline V gene (reference sequence). CDR3 sequence (DNA): TGTGCCAGCAGCTTAGCTGCAGCGGGAGTACGGAATGAGCAGTTCTTC. Amino acid sequence: CASSLAAAGVRNEQFF.

The J gene is TRBJ2-1, the V gene TRBV7-6; TRBD2 matches 14 bases. The V and J ends lost 1 base and 7 bases, in that order; junction bases with no gene match: 9. CDR1 SGHVS and CDR2 FNYEAQ come from the germline V gene. This CDR3 has 18 amino acids. This CDR3 reads CASSLDRLAGGGLNEQFF. In DNA, the CDR3 is TGTGCCAGCAGCTTAGATAGACTAGCGGGAGGGGGGTTGAATGAGCAGTTCTTC.

The chain combines TRBV19 with TRBJ1-2; D may be TRBD1 (6 bases). Germline V gene data show CDR1 as LNHDA and CDR2 as SQIVND (reference sequence). The CDR3 totals 13 residues. The V gene lost 6 bases and the J gene lost 7 bases, with 15 bases spanning the gap. The CDR3 loop is CASRFGRGVGYTF. CDR3 nucleotide sequence: TGTGCCAGTAGGTTCGGCAGGGGAGTTGGCTACACCTTC.

Of note for this clone: At one end, the junction sequence differs from germline, possibly due to a read error. The chain has TRBV6-8 and TRBJ2-7; TRBD2 agrees at 9 bases. The length of the CDR3 is 15 residues. Germline CDR1 MNHGY, CDR2 SAAAGT. The CDR3: CAISPNSGRRYEQYF. CDR3 nucleotides: TGTGCCATCAGTCCTAATAGCGGGAGACGCTACGAGCAGTACTTC.

The chain combines TRBV6-7 with TRBJ1-5; weak D call: TRBD1 (6 bases). TRBV6-7 is classed as an ORF, of uncertain function. This CDR3 is built from 15 residues. V lost 6 bases, J lost 3 bases, and 15 bases lay in between. The chain's CDR3 is CASSLSGGPNQPQHF. Here the CDR3 DNA reads TGTGCCAGCAGCCTCTCGGGGGGCCCCAATCAGCCCCAGCATTTT.

The J gene is TRBJ1-5, the V gene TRBV11-3; unclear D gene. V was clipped by 1 base and J by 7 bases, with 14 bases between them. CDR3 size: 15 residues. Germline-derived CDR1 and CDR2 are SGHNT and YENEEA. In DNA, the CDR3 is TGTGCCAGCAGCTTAGTTGGAGCCCCGGAACAGCCCCAGCATTTT. Residues: CASSLVGAPEQPQHF.